What follows are 24 T cell receptor beta chains derived from one specimen sequenced in a study of naive and memory T cell subsets. Two oligonucleotides, mixed equimolar, formed the beta constant-region primer covering TRBC1 and TRBC2. TCRdb processed the UMI-ligation and nested PCR reads anew with MiXCR; each CDR3 protein has one entry. The sample holds 100,000 or so distinct CDR3 sequences, around 7% seen once. Sequenced: central memory CD4+ T cells from blood. The receptors originated from a human donor in good health.

This clonotype occurred many times. The chain recombines TRBV10-3 with TRBJ1-1; TRBD1 matches at 7 bases. Germline V lookup: CDR1 ENHRY, CDR2 SYGVKD. V was pared by 11 bases and J by 0 bases, with 6 bases of the junction left unmatched. The CDR3 runs to 13 residues. CDR3 in amino acids: CAARQGMNTEAFF. DNA for the CDR3: TGTGCCGCACGACAGGGAATGAACACTGAAGCTTTCTTT.

This clonotype was counted only a few times. The chain joins TRBV28 to TRBJ2-7; D uncertain. Trimming cost V 4 bases and J 4 bases, with 14 bases left between them. The CDR3 is 14 amino acids. Germline lookup yields CDR1 MDHEN and CDR2 SYDVKM. The CDR3 loop reads CASSWNSIRYEQYF. CDR3 in DNA: TGTGCCAGCAGTTGGAATTCAATCAGATACGAGCAGTACTTC.

The chain carries TRBV5-6 and TRBJ2-3; D not resolved. This CDR3 comprises 13 residues. V was trimmed by 2 bases and J by 5 bases, leaving 9 bases between them. Per the germline V gene, CDR1 is SGHDT and CDR2 is YYEEEE. CDR3 in DNA: TGTGCCAGCAGCTTAGTTGACGGAGATACGCAGTATTTT. This translates into CASSLVDGDTQYF.

This clonotype showed up many times. The rearrangement uses TRBV19 and TRBJ2-2; D remains ambiguous. The CDR3 spans 15 residues. Germline V lookup: CDR1 LNHDA, CDR2 SQIVND (reference sequence). V was pared by 3 bases and J by 3 bases, with 11 bases between. The CDR3, as DNA: TGTGCCAGTAGTATTGGCACTACCTACACCGGGGAGCTGTTTTTT. Its protein is CASSIGTTYTGELFF.

This clonotype was counted ten times or more. The gene calls are TRBV12-3 or TRBV12-4 and TRBJ2-3; 9 nucleotides match TRBD2. The CDR3 contains 17 residues. The ends lost 0 bases at V and 4 bases at J; junction bases unmatched: 8. The DNA for the CDR3 is TGTGCCAGCAGTTTAGCGCTGGCTAGCGGGGACTCAGATACGCAGTATTTT. Protein product: CASSLALASGDSDTQYF.

This clonotype was observed at least ten times. The chain employs TRBV14 and TRBJ2-1, with D possibly being TRBD1 (5 bases). The CDR3 loop spans 14 amino acids. Trimming stripped 0 bases from V and 5 bases from J, with 8 bases between. The germline V gene has CDR1 SGHDN and CDR2 FVKESK. CDR3 loop: CASSQDRGHNEQFF. CDR3 DNA: TGTGCCAGCAGCCAAGATAGGGGCCACAATGAGCAGTTCTTC.

J is TRBJ1-5 and V is TRBV7-2; tentative D call: TRBD1 (5 bases). The CDR3 has 14 amino acids. The V gene's germline CDR1 is SGHTA and CDR2 FQGNSA. Trimming removed 5 bases from V and 7 bases from J, with 15 bases in between. The CDR3 bases are TGTGCCAGCAGCCAAGCAGGGTTGGGCCAGCCCCAGCATTTT. Protein product: CASSQAGLGQPQHF.

This clonotype was recorded a few times. The J gene is TRBJ1-1, the V gene TRBV7-2; D gene ambiguous. This CDR3 is 13 amino acids long. Germline-derived CDR1 and CDR2 are SGHTA and FQGNSA. The germline V and J ends were trimmed by 4 bases and 1 base, with 7 bases remaining between them. CDR3 in amino acids: CASSSLKNTEAFF. The DNA of the CDR3 is TGTGCCAGCAGCTCACTGAAGAACACTGAAGCTTTCTTT.

The chain couples TRBV7-2 to TRBJ2-6; D could derive from TRBD1 or TRBD2 (6 bases each). V was cut by 1 base and J by 2 bases, with 18 bases left in between. This CDR3 contains 19 residues. Germline lookup yields CDR1 SGHTA and CDR2 FQGNSA. The CDR3 DNA sequence: TGTGCCAGCAGCTTAGAGGGGGGCAGAGGGTGGGCTGGGGCCAACGTCCTGACTTTC. Amino acid sequence: CASSLEGGRGWAGANVLTF.

This clonotype was detected many times. V gene TRBV18 combines with J gene TRBJ2-1; TRBD1 aligns across 8 bases. V was clipped by 4 bases and J by 4 bases; unmatched bases: 3. Germline lookup yields CDR1 KGHSH and CDR2 LQKENI. The CDR3 extends over 14 amino acids. The CDR3 here is CASSRDRKYNEQFF. The CDR3 DNA follows: TGTGCCAGCTCACGGGACAGGAAGTACAATGAGCAGTTCTTC.

This clonotype was found a few times. The chain couples TRBV12-3 or TRBV12-4 to TRBJ1-5; 7 positions agree with TRBD1. Trimming cost V 3 bases and J 3 bases; bases outside gene matches: 5. The CDR3 totals 15 residues. The CDR3 loop is CASSFEGAHNQPQHF. CDR3 nucleotide sequence: TGTGCCAGCAGTTTCGAGGGGGCGCACAATCAGCCCCAGCATTTT.

V usage is TRBV2 and J usage is TRBJ1-6; possible D gene TRBD1, 5 bases. CDR3 length: 17 residues. V lost 4 bases, J lost 3 bases, and 16 bases lay in between. Germline V lookup: CDR1 SNHLY, CDR2 FYNNEI. CDR3 amino acids: CASSGGSRAHYNSPLHF. As DNA, the CDR3 is TGTGCCAGCAGTGGAGGGTCCAGGGCCCACTATAATTCACCCCTCCACTTT.

There are many counts of this clonotype. The CDR3 DNA is TGCGCCAGCAGCTTGGTTCCTAGCGGGACAGGGTTGAATGAGCAGTTCTTC. This encodes CASSLVPSGTGLNEQFF. V and J are TRBV5-1 and TRBJ2-1; the D call may be TRBD1 or TRBD2 (9 bases each). CDR3 size: 17 residues. Germline CDR1 is SGHRS and CDR2 is YFSETQ. With 0 bases removed from V and 7 bases from J, the gap between germline ends came to 20 bases.

J is TRBJ1-2 and V is TRBV19; 7 bases match TRBD1. CDR1 is LNHDA and CDR2 is SQIVND in the germline V gene (reference sequence). After removal of 4 bases from V and 2 bases from J, the junction contained 13 bases not matched to a gene. This CDR3 has 17 residues. CDR3 in amino acids: CASSNRITGDPNYGYTF. The CDR3 coding sequence is TGTGCCAGTAGTAATAGGATAACAGGGGATCCGAACTATGGCTACACCTTC.

This clonotype has at least ten counts. V and J are TRBV3-1 and TRBJ1-1, with D possibly being TRBD1 (5 bases). In germline, CDR1 is LGHDT, CDR2 YNNKEL (reference sequence). Trimming shortened V by 3 bases and J by 2 bases, and 16 bases separated the two germline ends. CDR3 length: 16 amino acids. The CDR3 coding sequence is TGTGCCAGCAGCCAGCTAAGCGTCAGGGCCAACACTGAAGCTTTCTTT. Amino acid sequence: CASSQLSVRANTEAFF.

This clonotype was detected many times. The V gene is TRBV20-1, the J gene TRBJ2-3; 8 nucleotides align to TRBD1. With 3 bases clipped from V and 1 base from J, the junction kept 6 bases outside the gene matches. The CDR3 consists of 15 residues. The germline V gene has CDR1 DFQATT and CDR2 SNEGSKA (reference sequence). DNA of the CDR3: TGCAGTGCTAGTAGGCAGGGGGCTCGCACAGATACGCAGTATTTT. It codes for CSASRQGARTDTQYF.

This clonotype was recorded at least ten times. The chain joins TRBV12-3 or TRBV12-4 to TRBJ2-3; 8 positions match TRBD2. The CDR3 runs 18 residues. V lost 4 bases and J lost 2; bases outside the gene matches: 14. The CDR3, as DNA: TGTGCCAGCAGTTCGAGAAGAACGACTAGCGCAATCACAGATACGCAGTATTTT. It codes for CASSSRRTTSAITDTQYF.

This clonotype appeared many times. The chain links TRBV7-6 to TRBJ1-1, with a possible D match to TRBD1 (6 bases). Germline-derived CDR1 and CDR2 are SGHVS and FNYEAQ. Trimming took off 5 bases at V and 4 bases at J, with 14 bases between the two ends. This CDR3 contains 14 residues. Here the CDR3 reads CASSPLQGTTEAFF. CDR3 DNA sequence: TGTGCCAGCAGCCCATTACAGGGAACCACTGAAGCTTTCTTT.

The rearrangement uses TRBV3-1 and TRBJ1-6; 8 bases match TRBD1. Looked up from germline, CDR1 is LGHDT and CDR2 is YNNKEL (reference sequence). This CDR3 is 18 amino acids long. V was clipped by 8 bases and J by 7 bases; unmatched bases: 19. The CDR3 region has the DNA TGTGCCAGCGGGCCCTCTGGAGGGACAGGCAGTACCAATTCACCCCTCCACTTT. Its translation: CASGPSGGTGSTNSPLHF.

In this sample, this clonotype turned up a few times. CDR3 DNA: TGTGCCAGCAGCTTAAGGAATAGCGGTACCTACGAGCAGTACTTC. Protein sequence: CASSLRNSGTYEQYF. The V and J genes are TRBV7-2 and TRBJ2-7; a weak D match, TRBD2 (6 bases). CDR3 length equals 15 residues. The V gene lost 2 bases and the J gene lost 2 bases, with 13 bases spanning the gap. Germline CDR1 is SGHTA and CDR2 is FQGNSA.

This clonotype was found many times. The chain combines TRBV7-2 with TRBJ1-2; 9 bases match TRBD1. The CDR3 is made up of 15 amino acids. The germline V gene encodes CDR1 SGHTA and CDR2 FQGNSA. The V gene end was trimmed by 5 bases and the J gene end by 2 bases; junction bases not matched to a gene: 6. The CDR3 DNA reads as TGTGCCAGCAGCGGTGCGACAGGGGGGAACTATGGCTACACCTTC. Translation gives CASSGATGGNYGYTF.

This clonotype was counted ten times or more. In DNA form, the CDR3 reads TGTGCCAGCTCACCACCGACGGGGGAGCCCCAGCATTTT. Protein product: CASSPPTGEPQHF. This chain connects TRBV18 to TRBJ1-5, with a weak D call TRBD1 (5 bases). Germline assignment: CDR1 KGHSH and CDR2 LQKENI. Trimming cost V 0 bases and J 8 bases, with 8 bases left between them. This CDR3 has 13 residues.

This clonotype was seen a handful of times. V gene TRBV20-1 combines with J gene TRBJ2-7, with 8 nucleotides matching TRBD2. CDR1 and CDR2 from the germline V gene are DFQATT and SNEGSKA (reference sequence). The trim removed 6 bases at V and 3 bases at J, leaving 13 bases unmatched. This CDR3 has 15 amino acids. The CDR3 spells CSAANIAGTGYEQYF. In DNA form, the CDR3 reads TGCAGTGCAGCTAATATAGCGGGAACGGGCTACGAGCAGTACTTC.

This clonotype was counted ten times or more. This chain links TRBV3-1 with TRBJ2-2; D is unclear. From germline, CDR1 is LGHDT and CDR2 YNNKEL (reference sequence). Trimming left V 7 bases short and J 4 bases short, with 13 bases between. The CDR3 runs 14 residues. CDR3 nucleotides: TGTGCCAGCACCCGTTCTGGTTCCACCGGGGAGCTGTTTTTT. Translated: CASTRSGSTGELFF.